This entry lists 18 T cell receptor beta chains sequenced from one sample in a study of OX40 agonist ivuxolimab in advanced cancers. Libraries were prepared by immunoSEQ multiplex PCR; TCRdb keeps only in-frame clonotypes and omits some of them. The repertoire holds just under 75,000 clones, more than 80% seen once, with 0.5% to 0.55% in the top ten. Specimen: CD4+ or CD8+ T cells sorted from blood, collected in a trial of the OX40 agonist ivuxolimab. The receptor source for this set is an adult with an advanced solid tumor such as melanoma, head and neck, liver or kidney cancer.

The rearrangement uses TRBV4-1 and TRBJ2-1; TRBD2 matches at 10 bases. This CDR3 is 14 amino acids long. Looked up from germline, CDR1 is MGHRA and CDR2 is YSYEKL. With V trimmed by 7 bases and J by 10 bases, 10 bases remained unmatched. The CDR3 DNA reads TGCGCCAGCACCCCAGCGGGAGGGCCCGGGGAGCAGTTCTTC. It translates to CASTPAGGPGEQFF.

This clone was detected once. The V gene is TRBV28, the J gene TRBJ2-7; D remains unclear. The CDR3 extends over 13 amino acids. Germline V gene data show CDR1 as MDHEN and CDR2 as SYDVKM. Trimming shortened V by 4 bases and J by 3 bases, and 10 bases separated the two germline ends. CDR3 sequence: CASSYRAGYEQYF. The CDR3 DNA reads TGTGCCAGCAGTTATCGGGCAGGCTACGAGCAGTACTTC. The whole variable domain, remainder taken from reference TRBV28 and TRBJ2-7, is DVKVTQSSRYLVKRTGEKVFLECVQDMDHENMFWYRQDPGLGLRLIYFSYDVKMKEKGDIPEGYSVSREKKERFSLILESASTNQTSMYLCASSYRAGYEQYFGPGTRLTVT.

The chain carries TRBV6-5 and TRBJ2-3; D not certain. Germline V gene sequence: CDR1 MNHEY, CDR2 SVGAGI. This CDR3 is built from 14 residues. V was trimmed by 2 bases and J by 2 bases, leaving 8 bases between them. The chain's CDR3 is CASSYVADTDTQYF. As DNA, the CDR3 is TGTGCCAGCAGTTACGTGGCGGACACAGATACGCAGTATTTT.

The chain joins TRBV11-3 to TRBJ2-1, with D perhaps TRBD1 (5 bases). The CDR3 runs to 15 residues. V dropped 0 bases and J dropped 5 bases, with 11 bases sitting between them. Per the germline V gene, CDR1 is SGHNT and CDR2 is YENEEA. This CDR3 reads CASSLDFSRDNEQFF. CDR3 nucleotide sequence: TGTGCCAGCAGCTTAGATTTTTCCAGGGACAATGAGCAGTTCTTC. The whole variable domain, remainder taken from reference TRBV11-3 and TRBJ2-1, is EAGVVQSPRYKIIEKKQPVAFWCNPISGHNTLYWYLQNLGQGPELLIRYENEEAVDDSQLPKDRFSAERLKGVDSTLKIQPAELGDSAVYLCASSLDFSRDNEQFFGPGTRLTVL.

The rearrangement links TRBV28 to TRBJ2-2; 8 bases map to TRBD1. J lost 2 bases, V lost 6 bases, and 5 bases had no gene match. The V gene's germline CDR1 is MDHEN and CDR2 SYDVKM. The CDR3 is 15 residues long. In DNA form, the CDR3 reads TGTGCCAGCAGCCAGGGGGCCACCAACACCGGGGAGCTGTTTTTT. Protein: CASSQGATNTGELFF.

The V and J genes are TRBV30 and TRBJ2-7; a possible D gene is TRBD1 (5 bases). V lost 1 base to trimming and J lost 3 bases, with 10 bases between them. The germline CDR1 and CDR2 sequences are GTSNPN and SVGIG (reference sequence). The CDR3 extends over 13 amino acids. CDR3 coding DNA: TGTGCCTGGAGTGAGGACACTCTCTACGAGCAGTACTTC. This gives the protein CAWSEDTLYEQYF.

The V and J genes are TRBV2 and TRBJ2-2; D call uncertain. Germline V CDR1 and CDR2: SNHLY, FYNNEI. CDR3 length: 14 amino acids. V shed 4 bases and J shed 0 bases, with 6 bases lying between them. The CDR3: CASSVQSNTGELFF. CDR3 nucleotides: TGTGCCAGCAGTGTCCAATCGAACACCGGGGAGCTGTTTTTT.

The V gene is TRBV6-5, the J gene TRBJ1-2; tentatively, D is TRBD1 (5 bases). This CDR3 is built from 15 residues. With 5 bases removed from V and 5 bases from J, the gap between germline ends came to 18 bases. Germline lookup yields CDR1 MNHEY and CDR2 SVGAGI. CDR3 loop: CASSRNPTELYGYTF. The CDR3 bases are TGTGCCAGCAGTAGGAACCCGACAGAGTTATATGGCTACACCTTC.

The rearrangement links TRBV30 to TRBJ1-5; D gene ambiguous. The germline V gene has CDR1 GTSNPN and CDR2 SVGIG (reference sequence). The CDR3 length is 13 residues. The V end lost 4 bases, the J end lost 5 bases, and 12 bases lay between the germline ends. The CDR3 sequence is CAWTINRDQPQHF. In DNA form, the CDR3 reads TGTGCCTGGACGATAAATCGCGATCAGCCCCAGCATTTT.

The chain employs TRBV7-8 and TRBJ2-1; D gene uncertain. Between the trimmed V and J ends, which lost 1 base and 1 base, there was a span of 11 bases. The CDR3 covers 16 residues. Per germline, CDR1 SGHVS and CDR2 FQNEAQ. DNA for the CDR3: TGTGCCAGCAGCTTAGTTCAGGTAGGGTCCTACAATGAGCAGTTCTTC. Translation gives CASSLVQVGSYNEQFF.

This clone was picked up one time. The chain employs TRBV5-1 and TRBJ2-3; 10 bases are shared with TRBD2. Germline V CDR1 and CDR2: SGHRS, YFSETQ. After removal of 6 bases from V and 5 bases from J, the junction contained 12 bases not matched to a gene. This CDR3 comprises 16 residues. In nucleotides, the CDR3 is TGCGCCAGCACCCGAGGGCTAGCGGGAGAAGGAGATACGCAGTATTTT. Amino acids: CASTRGLAGEGDTQYF. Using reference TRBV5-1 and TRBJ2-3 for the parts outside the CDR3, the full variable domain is KAGVTQTPRYLIKTRGQQVTLSCSPISGHRSVSWYQQTPGQGLQFLFEYFSETQRNKGNFPGRFSGRQFSNSRSEMNVSTLELGDSALYLCASTRGLAGEGDTQYFGPGTRLTVL.

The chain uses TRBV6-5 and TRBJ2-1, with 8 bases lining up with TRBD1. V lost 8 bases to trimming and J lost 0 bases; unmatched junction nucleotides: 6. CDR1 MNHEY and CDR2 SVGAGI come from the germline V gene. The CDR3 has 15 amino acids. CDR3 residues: CASGRQGSSYNEQFF. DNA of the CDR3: TGTGCCAGCGGCCGACAGGGGAGCTCCTACAATGAGCAGTTCTTC.

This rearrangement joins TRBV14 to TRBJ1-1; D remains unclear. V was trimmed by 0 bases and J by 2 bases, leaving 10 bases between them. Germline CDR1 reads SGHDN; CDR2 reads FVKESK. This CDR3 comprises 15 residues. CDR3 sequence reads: CASSQDYGRNTEAFF. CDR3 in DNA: TGTGCCAGCAGCCAAGATTACGGCAGAAACACTGAAGCTTTCTTT.

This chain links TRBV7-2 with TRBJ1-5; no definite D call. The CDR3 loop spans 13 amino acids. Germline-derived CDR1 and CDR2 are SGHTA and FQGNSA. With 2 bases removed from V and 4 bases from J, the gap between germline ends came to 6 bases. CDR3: CASSLQTNQPQHF. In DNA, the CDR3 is TGTGCCAGCAGCTTACAGACTAATCAGCCCCAGCATTTT.

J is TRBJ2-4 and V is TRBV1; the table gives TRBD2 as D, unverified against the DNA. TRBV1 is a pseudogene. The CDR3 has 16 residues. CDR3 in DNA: TGCACCAGCAGACACCGACTAGCTTCAGTCAAAAACATTCAGTACTTC. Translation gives CTSRHRLASVKNIQYF.

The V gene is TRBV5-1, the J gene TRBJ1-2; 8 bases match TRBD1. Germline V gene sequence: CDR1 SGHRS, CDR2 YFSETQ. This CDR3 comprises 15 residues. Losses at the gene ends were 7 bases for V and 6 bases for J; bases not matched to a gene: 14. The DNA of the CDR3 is TGCGCCAGCCTTCCTCGCCCAGGACAGGGTCATGGCTACACCTTC. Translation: CASLPRPGQGHGYTF. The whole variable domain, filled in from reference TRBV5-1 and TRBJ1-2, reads KAGVTQTPRYLIKTRGQQVTLSCSPISGHRSVSWYQQTPGQGLQFLFEYFSETQRNKGNFPGRFSGRQFSNSRSEMNVSTLELGDSALYLCASLPRPGQGHGYTFGSGTRLTVV.

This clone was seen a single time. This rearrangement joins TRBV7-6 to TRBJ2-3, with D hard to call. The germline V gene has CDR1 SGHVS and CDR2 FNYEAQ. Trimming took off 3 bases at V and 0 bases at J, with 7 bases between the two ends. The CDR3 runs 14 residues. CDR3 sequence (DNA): TGTGCCAGCAGCTTGTACAGCAGCACAGATACGCAGTATTTT. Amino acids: CASSLYSSTDTQYF.

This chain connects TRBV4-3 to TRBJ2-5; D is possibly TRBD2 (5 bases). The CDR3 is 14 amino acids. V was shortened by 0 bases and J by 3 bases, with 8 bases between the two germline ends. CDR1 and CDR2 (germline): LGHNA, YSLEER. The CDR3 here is CASSQDWRKETQYF. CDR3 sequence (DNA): TGCGCCAGCAGCCAAGATTGGAGGAAAGAGACCCAGTACTTC.